A single sample is the source of the 12 T cell receptor beta chains below, sequenced in a study of OX40 agonist ivuxolimab in advanced cancers. Here immunoSEQ multiplex PCR was the method, and the copy in TCRdb shows in-frame clones only, minus some. The repertoire holds 65,000 to 100,000 clones, with about 86% as singletons. The source material was CD4+ or CD8+ T cells sorted from blood, sampled in a trial of the OX40 agonist ivuxolimab. These receptors were taken from an adult with an advanced solid tumor such as melanoma, head and neck, liver or kidney cancer.

The chain's CDR3 is CASSPRPGTGKGAYEQYF. The CDR3 DNA is TGTGCCAGCAGTCCCCGCCCTGGGACAGGGAAGGGAGCATACGAGCAGTACTTC. The chain carries TRBV28 and TRBJ2-7; 9 nucleotides align to TRBD1. The CDR3 spans 18 residues. V dropped 5 bases and J dropped 4; count of bases not matched to a gene: 18. Germline CDR1 MDHEN, CDR2 SYDVKM.

This rearrangement joins TRBV9 to TRBJ2-1; D is possibly TRBD1 (5 bases). Germline-derived CDR1 and CDR2 are SGDLS and YYNGEE. Trimming removed 10 bases from V and 5 bases from J, with 7 bases in between. The CDR3 is 10 residues long. Here the CDR3 DNA reads TGTGCCTGGACAAACAATGAGCAGTTCTTC. It encodes CAWTNNEQFF. Full variable domain (rest looked up from reference TRBV9 and TRBJ2-1): DSGVTQTPKHLITATGQRVTLRCSPRSGDLSVYWYQQSLDQGLQFLIQYYNGEERAKGNILERFSAQQFPDLHSELNLSSLELGDSALYFCAWTNNEQFFGPGTRLTVL.

This clone has a single count. The rearrangement links TRBV30 to TRBJ2-3; D is undetermined. This CDR3 has 14 residues. V lost 4 bases, J lost 0 bases, and 11 bases lay in between. The germline V gene encodes CDR1 GTSNPN and CDR2 SVGIG (reference sequence). As DNA, the CDR3 is TGTGCCTGGACCAAGGTCAGGAGCACAGATACGCAGTATTTT. Its translation: CAWTKVRSTDTQYF.

The CDR3: CASSLPPETQYF. CDR3 nucleotides: TGTGCCAGCAGCTTGCCCCCAGAGACCCAGTACTTC. The rearrangement uses TRBV7-2 and TRBJ2-5; D remains ambiguous. Trimming pared 3 bases from V and 4 bases from J, leaving 6 bases between. Germline CDR1 is SGHTA and CDR2 is FQGNSA. This CDR3 has 12 residues.

The genes are TRBV7-3 and TRBJ2-3; TRBD2 agrees at 11 bases. The CDR3 covers 18 residues. Germline CDR1 SGHTA, CDR2 FQGTGA. V dropped 5 bases and J dropped 4; count of bases not matched to a gene: 14. The CDR3 spells CASSRGLAGGVYSDTQYF. The DNA for the CDR3 is TGTGCCAGCAGCCGAGGGCTAGCGGGAGGAGTATACTCAGATACGCAGTATTTT.

This clone was found once. The chain uses TRBV28 and TRBJ2-7, with D possibly being TRBD2 (7 bases). The CDR3 sequence is 18 residues long. In germline, CDR1 is MDHEN, CDR2 SYDVKM. Trimming shortened V by 4 bases and J by 4 bases, and 26 bases separated the two germline ends. The CDR3 sequence is CASSSRTDPAGKFYEQYF. CDR3 bases: TGTGCCAGCAGTTCCCGGACAGATCCAGCGGGAAAGTTTTACGAGCAGTACTTC.

The CDR3 coding sequence is TGTGCCATCAGTGACCCGGGATCGAACCAAGAGACCCAGTACTTC. It specifies CAISDPGSNQETQYF. V gene TRBV10-3 combines with J gene TRBJ2-5; a weak D match, TRBD2 (5 bases). This CDR3 spans 15 amino acids. CDR1 is ENHRY, CDR2 SYGVKD, per germline. The V end was cut by 3 bases, the J end by 0 bases, with 11 bases between.

The chain couples TRBV7-3 to TRBJ2-2; tentative D call: TRBD2 (7 bases). The germline gives CDR1 SGHTA, CDR2 FQGTGA. V shed 7 bases and J shed 0 bases, with 15 bases lying between them. The CDR3 extends over 16 amino acids. CDR3 protein: CASTPTGGANTGELFF. As DNA, the CDR3 is TGTGCCAGCACCCCAACGGGGGGCGCGAACACCGGGGAGCTGTTTTTT.

The V call is TRBV15, the J call TRBJ2-1, with 10 bases that match TRBD2. CDR1 is LNHNV, CDR2 YYDKDF, per germline (reference sequence). The CDR3 contains 15 residues. The V segment lost 5 bases and the J segment 5 bases; nucleotides outside the gene matches: 6. This CDR3 is CATSARTSGNNEQFF. The CDR3 nucleotides read TGTGCCACCAGCGCAAGGACTAGCGGAAACAATGAGCAGTTCTTC.

The chain recombines TRBV18 with TRBJ2-7; perhaps TRBD1 as D (6 bases). Trimming left V 5 bases short and J 0 bases short, with 11 bases between. The CDR3 has 14 amino acids. Germline assignment: CDR1 KGHSH and CDR2 LQKENI. CDR3 bases: TGTGCCAGCTCATCCTGGGACAACTCCTACGAGCAGTACTTC. Its translation is CASSSWDNSYEQYF.

The chain recombines TRBV27 with TRBJ2-1; D is tentatively TRBD1 or TRBD2 (5 bases each). Between the trimmed V and J ends, which lost 2 bases and 7 bases, there was a span of 12 bases. Germline V gene data show CDR1 as MNHEY and CDR2 as SMNVEV (reference sequence). The CDR3 totals 14 residues. Written as DNA, the CDR3 is TGTGCCAGCAGTTTAGGGACCAGGAGGAATGAGCAGTTCTTC. It yields the protein CASSLGTRRNEQFF.

The chain joins TRBV28 to TRBJ2-7; D not certain. Germline V gene lookup returns CDR1 MDHEN and CDR2 SYDVKM. The CDR3 totals 13 residues. Deletions cut 3 bases from V and 1 base from J, with 7 bases between. The CDR3 sequence is CASSFPESYEQYF. CDR3 DNA sequence: TGTGCCAGCAGTTTTCCTGAATCCTACGAGCAGTACTTC.